These 3 T cell receptor beta chains came from one sample sequenced in a study of blood T cell repertoires in COVID-19. The assay was immunoSEQ multiplex PCR, and TCRdb's table has in-frame clones only and misses some. The sample consists of 200,000 to 250,000 clones, more than 75% of them appearing once. The specimen sequenced was peripheral blood. Source of these receptors: a woman in her 70s with active or convalescent COVID-19.

This chain uses TRBV7-9 with TRBJ1-1; no clear D. The CDR3 length is 14 residues. In germline, CDR1 is SEHNR, CDR2 FQNEAQ (reference sequence). Trimming shortened V by 7 bases and J by 4 bases, and 16 bases separated the two germline ends. For the CDR3, the DNA is TGTGCCAGCACCCCCTACCAGGCAGTCACTGAAGCTTTCTTT. Its translation is CASTPYQAVTEAFF.

The J gene is TRBJ1-2, the V gene TRBV14; the match to TRBD1 covers 9 bases. This CDR3 spans 15 amino acids. CDR1 and CDR2 from the germline V gene are SGHDN and FVKESK. V lost 4 bases, J lost 5 bases, and 8 bases stayed unmatched. The DNA of the CDR3 is TGTGCCAGCAGCCGTCCGGGACAGGGTTTTTATGGCTACACCTTC. Its translation: CASSRPGQGFYGYTF.

J is TRBJ2-7 and V is TRBV19; maybe TRBD1 (6 bases). The germline CDR1 and CDR2 sequences are LNHDA and SQIVND (reference sequence). The length of the CDR3 is 16 residues. Trimming took 3 bases from V and 4 from J, leaving 19 bases between them. The CDR3 here is CASSITTGQGNYEQYF. The CDR3 DNA sequence: TGTGCCAGTAGTATCACGACGGGGCAGGGGAATTACGAGCAGTACTTC.